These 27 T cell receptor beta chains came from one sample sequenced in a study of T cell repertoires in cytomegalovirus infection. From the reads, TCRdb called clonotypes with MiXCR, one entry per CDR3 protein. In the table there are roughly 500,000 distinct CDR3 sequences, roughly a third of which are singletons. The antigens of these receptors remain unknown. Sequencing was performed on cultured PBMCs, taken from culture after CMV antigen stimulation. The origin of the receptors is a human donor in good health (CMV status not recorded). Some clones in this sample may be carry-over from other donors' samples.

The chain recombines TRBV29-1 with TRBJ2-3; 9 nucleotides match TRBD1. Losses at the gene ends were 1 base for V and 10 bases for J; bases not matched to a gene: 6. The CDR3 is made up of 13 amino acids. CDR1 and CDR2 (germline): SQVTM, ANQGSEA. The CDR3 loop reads CSVEVMGQGSQYF. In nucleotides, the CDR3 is TGCAGCGTTGAAGTTATGGGACAGGGATCGCAGTATTTT.

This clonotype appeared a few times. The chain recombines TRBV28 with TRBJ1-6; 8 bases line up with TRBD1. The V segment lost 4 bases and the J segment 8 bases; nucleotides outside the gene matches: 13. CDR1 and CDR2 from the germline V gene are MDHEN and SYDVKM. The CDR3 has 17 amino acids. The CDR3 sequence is CASSSPARTGSHSPLHF. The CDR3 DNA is TGTGCCAGCAGTTCCCCGGCGAGGACAGGGTCCCATTCACCCCTCCACTTT.

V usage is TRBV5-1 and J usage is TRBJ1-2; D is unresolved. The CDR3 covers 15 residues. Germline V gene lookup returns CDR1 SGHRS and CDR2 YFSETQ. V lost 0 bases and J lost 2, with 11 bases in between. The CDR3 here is CASSLGRSQNYGYTF. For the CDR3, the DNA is TGCGCCAGCAGCTTGGGACGGAGCCAGAACTATGGCTACACCTTC.

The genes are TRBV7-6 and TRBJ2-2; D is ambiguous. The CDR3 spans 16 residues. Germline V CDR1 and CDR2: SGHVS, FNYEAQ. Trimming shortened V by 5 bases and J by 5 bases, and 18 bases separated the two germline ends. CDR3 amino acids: CASSTAGWRQTGELFF. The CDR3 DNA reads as TGTGCCAGCAGCACCGCAGGCTGGAGACAAACCGGGGAGCTGTTTTTT. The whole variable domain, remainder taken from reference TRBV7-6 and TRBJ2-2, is GAGVSQSPRYKVTKRGQDVALRCDPISGHVSLYWYRQALGQGPEFLTYFNYEAQQDKSGLPNDRFSAERPEGSISTLTIQRTEQRDSAMYRCASSTAGWRQTGELFFGEGSRLTVL.

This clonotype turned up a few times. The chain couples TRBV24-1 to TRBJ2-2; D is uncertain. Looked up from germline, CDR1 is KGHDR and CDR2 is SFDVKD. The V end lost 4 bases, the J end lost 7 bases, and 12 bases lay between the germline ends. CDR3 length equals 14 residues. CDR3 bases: TGTGCCACCAGTGAGGGGTTCACTGGCGGGGAGCTGTTTTTT. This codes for CATSEGFTGGELFF.

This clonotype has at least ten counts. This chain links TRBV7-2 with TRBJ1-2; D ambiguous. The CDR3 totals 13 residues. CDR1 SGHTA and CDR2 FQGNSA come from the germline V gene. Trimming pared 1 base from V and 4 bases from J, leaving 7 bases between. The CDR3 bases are TGTGCCAGCAGCTTAGATTTAGGCTATGGCTACACCTTC. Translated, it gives CASSLDLGYGYTF.

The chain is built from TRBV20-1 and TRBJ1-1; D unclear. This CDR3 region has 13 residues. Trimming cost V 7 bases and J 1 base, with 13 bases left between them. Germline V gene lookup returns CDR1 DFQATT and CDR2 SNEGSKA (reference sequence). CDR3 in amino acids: CSVVPPPNTEAFF. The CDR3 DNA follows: TGCAGTGTTGTCCCCCCTCCGAACACTGAAGCTTTCTTT.

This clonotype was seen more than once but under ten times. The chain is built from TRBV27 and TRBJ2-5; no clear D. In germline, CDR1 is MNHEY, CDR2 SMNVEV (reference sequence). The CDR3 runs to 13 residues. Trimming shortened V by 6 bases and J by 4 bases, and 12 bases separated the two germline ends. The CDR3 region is CASSKGPGETQYF. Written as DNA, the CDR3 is TGTGCCAGCAGCAAGGGCCCGGGAGAGACCCAGTACTTC.

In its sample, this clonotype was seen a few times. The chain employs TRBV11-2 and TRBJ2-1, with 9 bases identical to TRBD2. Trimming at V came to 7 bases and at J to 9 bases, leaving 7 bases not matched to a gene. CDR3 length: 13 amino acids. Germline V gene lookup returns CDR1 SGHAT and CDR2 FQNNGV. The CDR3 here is CASTPVAGVEQFF. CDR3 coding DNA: TGTGCCAGCACCCCGGTAGCGGGAGTTGAGCAGTTCTTC. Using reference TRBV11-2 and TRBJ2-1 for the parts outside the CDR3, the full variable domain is EAGVAQSPRYKIIEKRQSVAFWCNPISGHATLYWYQQILGQGPKLLIQFQNNGVVDDSQLPKDRFSAERLKGVDSTLKIQPAKLEDSAVYLCASTPVAGVEQFFGPGTRLTVL.

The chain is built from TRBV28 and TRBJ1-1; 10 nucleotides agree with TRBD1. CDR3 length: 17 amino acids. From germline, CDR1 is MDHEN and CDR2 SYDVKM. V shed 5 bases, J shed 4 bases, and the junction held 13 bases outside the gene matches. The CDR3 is CASSATGGGPSTTEAFF. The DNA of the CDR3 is TGTGCCAGCAGTGCGACAGGGGGCGGCCCGTCAACCACTGAAGCTTTCTTT.

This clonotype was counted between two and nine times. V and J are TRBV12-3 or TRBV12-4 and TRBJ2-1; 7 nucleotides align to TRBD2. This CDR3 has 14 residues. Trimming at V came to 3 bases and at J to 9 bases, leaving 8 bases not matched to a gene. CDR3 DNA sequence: TGTGCCAGCAGTTTGGAGGCGGGAGCTCCTGAGCAGTTCTTC. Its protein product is CASSLEAGAPEQFF.

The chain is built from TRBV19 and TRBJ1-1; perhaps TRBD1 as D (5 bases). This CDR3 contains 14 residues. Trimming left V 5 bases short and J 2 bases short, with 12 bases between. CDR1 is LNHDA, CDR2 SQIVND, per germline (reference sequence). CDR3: CASSLGTPNTEAFF. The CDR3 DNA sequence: TGTGCCAGTAGTCTGGGGACGCCCAACACTGAAGCTTTCTTT.

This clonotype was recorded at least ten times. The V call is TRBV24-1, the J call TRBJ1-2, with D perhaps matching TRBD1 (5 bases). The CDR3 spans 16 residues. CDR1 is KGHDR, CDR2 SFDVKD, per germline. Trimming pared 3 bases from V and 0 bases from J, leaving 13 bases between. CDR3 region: CATSDPTAGANYGYTF. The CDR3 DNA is TGTGCCACCAGTGATCCGACCGCGGGGGCTAACTATGGCTACACCTTC.

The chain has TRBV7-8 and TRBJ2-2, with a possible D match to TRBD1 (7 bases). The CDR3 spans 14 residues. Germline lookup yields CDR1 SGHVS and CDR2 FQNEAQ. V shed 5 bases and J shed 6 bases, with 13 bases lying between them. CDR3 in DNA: TGTGCCAGCAGCCAGGGGGGAGCCGCCGGGGAGCTGTTTTTT. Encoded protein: CASSQGGAAGELFF.

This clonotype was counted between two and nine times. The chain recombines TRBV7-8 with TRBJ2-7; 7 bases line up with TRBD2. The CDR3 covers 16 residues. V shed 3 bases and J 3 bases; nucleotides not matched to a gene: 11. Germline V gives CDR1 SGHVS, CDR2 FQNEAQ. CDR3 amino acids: CASSLPSSGTNYEQYF. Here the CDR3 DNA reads TGTGCCAGCAGCTTGCCCTCCTCCGGGACTAACTACGAGCAGTACTTC. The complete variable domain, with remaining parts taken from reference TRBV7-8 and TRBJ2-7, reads GAGVSQSPRYKVAKRGQDVALRCDPISGHVSLFWYQQALGQGPEFLTYFQNEAQLDKSGLPSDRFFAERPEGSVSTLKIQRTQQEDSAVYLCASSLPSSGTNYEQYFGPGTRLTVT.

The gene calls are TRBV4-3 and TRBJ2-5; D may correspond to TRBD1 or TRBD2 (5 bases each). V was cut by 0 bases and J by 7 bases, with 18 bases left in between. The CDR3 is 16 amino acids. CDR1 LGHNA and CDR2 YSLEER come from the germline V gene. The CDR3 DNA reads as TGCGCCAGCAGCCAAGACTGGACTGCTCCTACAGGGACCCAGTACTTC. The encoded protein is CASSQDWTAPTGTQYF.

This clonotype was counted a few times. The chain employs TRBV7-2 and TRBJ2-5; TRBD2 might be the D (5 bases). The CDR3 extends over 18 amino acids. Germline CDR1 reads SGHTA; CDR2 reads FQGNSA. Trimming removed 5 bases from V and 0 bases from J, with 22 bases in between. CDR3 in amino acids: CASSNHRGSGYYQETQYF. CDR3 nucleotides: TGTGCCAGCAGCAACCATAGAGGTTCGGGATATTACCAAGAGACCCAGTACTTC. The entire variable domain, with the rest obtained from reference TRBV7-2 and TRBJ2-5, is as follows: GAGVSQSPSNKVTEKGKDVELRCDPISGHTALYWYRQSLGQGLEFLIYFQGNSAPDKSGLPSDRFSAERTGGSVSTLTIQRTQQEDSAVYLCASSNHRGSGYYQETQYFGPGTRLLVL.

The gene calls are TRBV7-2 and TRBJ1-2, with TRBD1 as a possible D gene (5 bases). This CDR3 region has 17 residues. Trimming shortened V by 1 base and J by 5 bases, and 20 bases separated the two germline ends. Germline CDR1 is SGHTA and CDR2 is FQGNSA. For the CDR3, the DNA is TGTGCCAGCAGCTTAGTAGGCCGGGGGAGGTTATCTTATGGCTACACCTTC. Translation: CASSLVGRGRLSYGYTF.

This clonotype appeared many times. CDR3 nucleotides: TGTGCCAGCAGCACCGCTAGCGGGAGTGCGGAGACCCAGTACTTC. Amino acids: CASSTASGSAETQYF. The gene calls are TRBV7-2 and TRBJ2-5; 10 bases line up with TRBD2. Trimming removed 5 bases from V and 5 bases from J; junction bases left unmatched: 8. Looked up from germline, CDR1 is SGHTA and CDR2 is FQGNSA. This CDR3 contains 15 residues.

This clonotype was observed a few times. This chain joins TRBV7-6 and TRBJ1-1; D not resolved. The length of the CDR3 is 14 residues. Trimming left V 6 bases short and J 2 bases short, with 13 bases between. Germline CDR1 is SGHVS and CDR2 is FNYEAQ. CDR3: CASSLKGGNTEAFF. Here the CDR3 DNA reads TGTGCCAGCAGTCTAAAGGGTGGAAACACTGAAGCTTTCTTT. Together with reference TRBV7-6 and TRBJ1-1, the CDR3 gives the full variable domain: GAGVSQSPRYKVTKRGQDVALRCDPISGHVSLYWYRQALGQGPEFLTYFNYEAQQDKSGLPNDRFSAERPEGSISTLTIQRTEQRDSAMYRCASSLKGGNTEAFFGQGTRLTVV.

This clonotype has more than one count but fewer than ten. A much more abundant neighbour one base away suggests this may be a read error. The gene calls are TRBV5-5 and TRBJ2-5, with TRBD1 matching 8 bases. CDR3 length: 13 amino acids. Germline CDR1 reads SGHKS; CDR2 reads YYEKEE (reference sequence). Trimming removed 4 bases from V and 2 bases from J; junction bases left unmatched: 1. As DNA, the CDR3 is TGTGCCAGCAGCCGGACAGGGCAAGAGACCCAGTACTTC. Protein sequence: CASSRTGQETQYF.

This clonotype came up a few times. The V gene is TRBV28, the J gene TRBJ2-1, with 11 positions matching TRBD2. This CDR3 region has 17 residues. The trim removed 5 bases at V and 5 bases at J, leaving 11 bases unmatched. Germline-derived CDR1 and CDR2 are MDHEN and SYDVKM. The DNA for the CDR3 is TGTGCCAGCAGTATGACTAGCGGGACACTACGCGACAATGAGCAGTTCTTC. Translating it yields CASSMTSGTLRDNEQFF. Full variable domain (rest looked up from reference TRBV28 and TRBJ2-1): DVKVTQSSRYLVKRTGEKVFLECVQDMDHENMFWYRQDPGLGLRLIYFSYDVKMKEKGDIPEGYSVSREKKERFSLILESASTNQTSMYLCASSMTSGTLRDNEQFFGPGTRLTVL.

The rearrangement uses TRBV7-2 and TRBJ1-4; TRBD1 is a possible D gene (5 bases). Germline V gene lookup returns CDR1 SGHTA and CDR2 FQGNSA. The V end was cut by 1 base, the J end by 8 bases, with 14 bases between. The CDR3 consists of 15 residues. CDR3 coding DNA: TGTGCCAGCAGCTTAGAGGGCAGGGAACACGAAAAACTGTTTTTT. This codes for CASSLEGREHEKLFF.

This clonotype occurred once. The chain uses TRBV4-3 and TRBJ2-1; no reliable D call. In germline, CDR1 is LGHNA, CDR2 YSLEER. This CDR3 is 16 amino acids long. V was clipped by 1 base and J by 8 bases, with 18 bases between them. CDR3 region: CASSQARKVSSDEQFF. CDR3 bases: TGCGCCAGCAGCCAAGCTAGAAAGGTTTCAAGTGATGAGCAGTTCTTC.

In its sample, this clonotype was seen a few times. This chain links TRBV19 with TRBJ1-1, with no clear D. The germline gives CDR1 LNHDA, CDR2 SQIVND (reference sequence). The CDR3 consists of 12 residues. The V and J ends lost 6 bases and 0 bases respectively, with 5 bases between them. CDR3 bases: TGTGCCAGTAGGGCAATGAACACTGAAGCTTTCTTT. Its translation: CASRAMNTEAFF.

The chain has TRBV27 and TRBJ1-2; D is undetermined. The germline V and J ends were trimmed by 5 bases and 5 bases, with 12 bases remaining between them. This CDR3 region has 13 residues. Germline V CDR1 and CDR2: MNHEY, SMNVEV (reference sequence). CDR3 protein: CASSRDGKYGYTF. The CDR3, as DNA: TGTGCCAGCAGTCGAGACGGGAAATATGGCTACACCTTC.

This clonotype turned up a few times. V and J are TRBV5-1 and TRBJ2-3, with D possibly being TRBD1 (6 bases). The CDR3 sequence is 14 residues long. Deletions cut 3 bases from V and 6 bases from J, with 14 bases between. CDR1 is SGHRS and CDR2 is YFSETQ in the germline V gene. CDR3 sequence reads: CASSSTSGADTQYF. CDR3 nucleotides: TGCGCCAGCAGCTCCACGTCAGGGGCCGATACGCAGTATTTT. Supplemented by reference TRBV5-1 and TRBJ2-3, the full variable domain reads KAGVTQTPRYLIKTRGQQVTLSCSPISGHRSVSWYQQTPGQGLQFLFEYFSETQRNKGNFPGRFSGRQFSNSRSEMNVSTLELGDSALYLCASSSTSGADTQYFGPGTRLTVL.